Listed below are T cell receptor beta chains from one sample, sequenced in a study of identical twins. MiXCR was run by TCRdb on the 5' RACE reads, yielding one entry per CDR3 protein. The table has about 920,000 distinct CDR3 sequences, more than 9% seen once; the top ten hold around 1.6%. These sequences were also reported in another study, on yellow fever vaccine responses in identical twins.

Sequenced material: PBMCs. The receptor set was obtained from a woman under 30 in good health. Both conserved end residues are part of each CDR3. Each record gives: V gene, D gene, clone size, CDR3 length, J gene, CDR3 protein, CDR3 DNA. D genes are given only for firm matches. A row's size may be missing; if present it is once, few, many or a size class.

TRBV5-6	NA	few	14	TRBJ2-1	CASTMPTGERGQFF	TGTGCCAGCACGATGCCTACGGGGGAGCGTGGTCAGTTCTTC
TRBV7-9	NA	few	15	TRBJ1-5	CASSLDGAGNQPQHF	TGTGCCAGCAGCTTAGACGGGGCCGGTAATCAGCCCCAGCATTTT
TRBV6-1	TRBD2	NA	15	TRBJ2-1	CASSTTSGSWNEQFF	TGTGCCAGCAGTACGACTAGCGGGAGTTGGAATGAGCAGTTCTTC
TRBV5-1	NA	few	13	TRBJ2-5	CASGVSEEETQYF	TGCGCCAGTGGGGTCTCGGAGGAAGAGACCCAGTACTTC
TRBV10-1	TRBD1	NA	17	TRBJ2-5	CASSVGTGDPLQETQYF	TGCGCCAGCAGTGTCGGGACAGGGGACCCCCTCCAAGAGACCCAGTACTTC
TRBV6-5	TRBD1	NA	17	TRBJ1-1	CASSYSGLGGLNTEAFF	TGTGCCAGCAGTTACTCGGGCTTAGGGGGCCTTAACACTGAAGCTTTCTTT
TRBV24-1	TRBD2	few	19	TRBJ2-5	CATSGPGLAGGPGQETQYF	TGTGCCACCAGTGGACCCGGACTAGCGGGAGGGCCGGGGCAAGAGACCCAGTACTTC
TRBV7-9	NA	few	16	TRBJ1-6	CASSFQGRGYNSPLHF	TGTGCCAGCAGCTTTCAAGGGCGCGGGTATAATTCACCCCTCCACTTT
TRBV15	TRBD1	few	15	TRBJ1-2	CATSRTTGGFYGYTF	TGTGCCACCAGCAGAACGACAGGGGGTTTCTATGGCTACACCTTC
TRBV5-1	NA	many	14	TRBJ1-4	CASSLTATNEKLFF	TGCGCCAGCAGCTTGACAGCAACTAATGAAAAACTGTTTTTT
TRBV4-1	NA	many	15	TRBJ2-3	CASSQGASSTDTQYF	TGCGCCAGCAGCCAGGGGGCTTCGAGCACAGATACGCAGTATTTT
TRBV7-9	TRBD2	many	15	TRBJ2-1	CASSSGTRVYNEQFF	TGTGCCAGCAGCTCCGGGACTAGGGTGTACAATGAGCAGTTCTTC
TRBV10-2	NA	few	15	TRBJ1-5	CASSDWAPSNQPQHF	TGCGCCAGCAGTGATTGGGCTCCAAGCAATCAGCCCCAGCATTTT
TRBV3-1	NA	NA	16	TRBJ2-5	CASSRSGQGGMVTQYF	TGTGCCAGCAGCCGTTCTGGACAGGGAGGGATGGTGACCCAGTACTTC
TRBV18	TRBD1	NA	13	TRBJ2-4	CASSRDRLDIQYF	TGTGCCAGCTCAAGGGACAGGTTGGACATTCAGTACTTC
TRBV18	NA	many	15	TRBJ2-1	CASSPRWTAYNEQFF	TGTGCCAGCTCACCCCGGTGGACAGCCTACAATGAGCAGTTCTTC